This passage covers 27 T cell receptor beta chains from one sample sequenced in a study of Graves' ophthalmopathy and Graves' hyperthyroidism. The authors amplified TCR beta CDR3 regions from RNA transcripts. Investigators did first-round RT-PCR with HTBI primers, then second-round multiplex PCR. TCRdb recomputed calls from the multiplex PCR reads with MiXCR, one row per CDR3 protein. This sample has around 590,000 distinct CDR3 sequences; about 40% occur once, and the top ten carry around 4%. The specimen was peripheral blood or thyroid tissue (not recorded which). The receptors shown here come from an adult man with Graves' hyperthyroidism.

This clonotype has just a few counts. The rearrangement joins TRBV3-1 to TRBJ2-7; D ambiguous. The CDR3 sequence is 14 residues long. Between the trimmed V and J ends, which lost 0 bases and 2 bases, there was a span of 8 bases. Germline-derived CDR1 and CDR2 are LGHDT and YNNKEL (reference sequence). CDR3 sequence reads: CASSQDGTAYEQYF. The CDR3 region has the DNA TGTGCCAGCAGCCAAGATGGTACAGCCTACGAGCAGTACTTC.

This clonotype was recorded a few times. CDR3 in amino acids: CASSFMTGTTEAFF. CDR3 DNA sequence: TGTGCCAGCAGTTTTATGACAGGGACCACTGAAGCTTTCTTT. The J gene is TRBJ1-1, the V gene TRBV27; 7 bases match TRBD1. CDR1 and CDR2 (germline): MNHEY, SMNVEV (reference sequence). The CDR3 covers 14 residues. With V trimmed by 3 bases and J by 4 bases, 5 bases remained unmatched.

The chain recombines TRBV12-3 or TRBV12-4 with TRBJ1-4; D not certain. V lost 6 bases and J 0 bases, leaving 20 bases between the germline ends. The CDR3 covers 18 residues. CDR3 protein: CASRAQGFMTATNEKLFF. In nucleotides, the CDR3 is TGTGCCAGCAGAGCACAAGGGTTCATGACTGCAACTAATGAAAAACTGTTTTTT.

V and J are TRBV12-3 or TRBV12-4 and TRBJ2-7, with a weak D call TRBD2 (5 bases). V lost 5 bases, J lost 3 bases, and 14 bases lay in between. The CDR3 is 14 amino acids. The CDR3 is CASSPRRESYEQYF. In DNA, the CDR3 is TGTGCCAGCAGTCCCCGTCGGGAAAGCTACGAGCAGTACTTC.

The V call is TRBV12-3 or TRBV12-4, the J call TRBJ2-7, with D possibly being TRBD2 (6 bases). The CDR3 has 14 amino acids. Trimming pared 6 bases from V and 7 bases from J, leaving 19 bases between. CDR3 sequence reads: CASSKGTDYNEQYF. CDR3 DNA: TGTGCCAGCAGCAAAGGGACGGACTACAATGAGCAGTACTTC.

This clonotype showed up just a few times. J is TRBJ1-1 and V is TRBV20-1, with D perhaps matching TRBD1 (5 bases). The CDR3 is made up of 14 amino acids. Trimming removed 5 bases at V and 1 base at J, with 14 bases between. The germline V gene encodes CDR1 DFQATT and CDR2 SNEGSKA (reference sequence). The CDR3 here is CSAGKLTENTEAFF. The CDR3, as DNA: TGCAGTGCTGGGAAATTGACAGAGAACACTGAAGCTTTCTTT.

The sample holds many counts of this clonotype. The chain carries TRBV6-1 and TRBJ1-2, with TRBD1 as a possible D gene (6 bases). Germline V gene lookup returns CDR1 MNHNS and CDR2 SASEGT. The CDR3 extends over 13 amino acids. Between the trimmed V and J ends, which lost 6 bases and 5 bases, there was a span of 13 bases. This chain's CDR3 is CASSGTGQYGYTF. The CDR3 DNA sequence: TGTGCCAGCAGCGGAACCGGACAGTATGGCTACACCTTC.

This clonotype was observed at least ten times. This chain connects TRBV4-1 to TRBJ1-3, with 9 bases aligning to TRBD1. This CDR3 comprises 16 residues. Germline CDR1 reads MGHRA; CDR2 reads YSYEKL. With 0 bases clipped from V and 5 bases from J, the junction kept 5 bases outside the gene matches. CDR3 DNA sequence: TGCGCCAGCAGCCAAGATCTAGGGACAGGGAGAAACACCATATATTTT. Protein: CASSQDLGTGRNTIYF.

The sample holds many counts of this clonotype. The rearrangement joins TRBV29-1 to TRBJ2-5, with 9 bases aligning to TRBD1. CDR1 and CDR2 from the germline V gene are SQVTM and ANQGSEA. V lost 4 bases to trimming and J lost 3 bases; unmatched junction nucleotides: 3. The CDR3 length is 13 residues. In DNA, the CDR3 is TGCAGCGTTGGGAGGACAGGGGAAGAGACCCAGTACTTC. It yields the protein CSVGRTGEETQYF.

The V call is TRBV20-1, the J call TRBJ2-3, with 8 positions matching TRBD2. The ends lost 5 bases at V and 8 bases at J; junction bases unmatched: 12. The CDR3 is made up of 14 amino acids. Germline V gene lookup returns CDR1 DFQATT and CDR2 SNEGSKA (reference sequence). This CDR3 reads CSAYGGAKSGTQYF. CDR3 in DNA: TGCAGTGCTTACGGGGGGGCCAAATCAGGTACGCAGTATTTT.

The chain combines TRBV7-9 with TRBJ2-5; D might be TRBD2 (5 bases). With the DNA end fitting TRBJ2-1 better, the J assignment may be wrong. Germline values: CDR1 SEHNR, CDR2 FQNEAQ (reference sequence). The CDR3 consists of 13 residues. CDR3 DNA sequence: TGTGCCAGCAGCCTGACTACCCTCGGGGAGCAGTTCTTC. It is translated as CASSLTTLGEQFF.

J is TRBJ2-2 and V is TRBV20-1; 7 nucleotides match TRBD1. The length of the CDR3 is 14 residues. Germline CDR1 and CDR2: DFQATT and SNEGSKA (reference sequence). J gave up 2 bases and V 5 bases, and 5 bases lay outside the gene matches. CDR3 nucleotides: TGCAGTGCTTCAGGACAGGTTAACACCGGGGAGCTGTTTTTT. It yields the protein CSASGQVNTGELFF.

This clonotype has just a few counts. The chain is built from TRBV12-3 or TRBV12-4 and TRBJ2-2; 10 bases agree with TRBD1. J gave up 4 bases and V 5 bases, and 10 bases lay outside the gene matches. The CDR3 length is 17 residues. Here the CDR3 DNA reads TGTGCCAGCAGTCGGGGGGGGACAGGGGTTTCCACCGGGGAGCTGTTTTTT. Translation: CASSRGGTGVSTGELFF.

J is TRBJ2-6 and V is TRBV3-1; D gene unclear. In germline, CDR1 is LGHDT, CDR2 YNNKEL (reference sequence). Trimming cost V 4 bases and J 0 bases, with 4 bases left between them. The CDR3 spans 14 residues. Here the CDR3 DNA reads TGTGCCAGCAGCCGATACTCTGGGGCCAACGTCCTGACTTTC. As protein: CASSRYSGANVLTF.

This clonotype was seen repeatedly, ten times or more. The chain carries TRBV12-3 or TRBV12-4 and TRBJ1-5; D perhaps matches TRBD1 (5 bases). The CDR3 runs to 14 residues. Trimming left V 2 bases short and J 7 bases short, with 12 bases between. The chain's CDR3 is CASSLLGGTQPQHF. The CDR3 coding sequence is TGTGCCAGCAGTTTATTGGGGGGGACGCAGCCCCAGCATTTT.

This clonotype was found many times. This rearrangement joins TRBV2 to TRBJ1-1; the D is unclear. Germline lookup yields CDR1 SNHLY and CDR2 FYNNEI. Trimming removed 10 bases at V and 10 bases at J, with 19 bases between. This CDR3 has 12 amino acids. The CDR3 DNA follows: TGTGCCACCAAAGACCCGGACTGGGGAGCTTTCTTT. The encoded protein is CATKDPDWGAFF.

This clonotype came up a few times. V gene TRBV10-3 combines with J gene TRBJ2-1, with 10 bases matching TRBD2. Germline V gene data show CDR1 as ENHRY and CDR2 as SYGVKD. This CDR3 contains 15 residues. J lost 2 bases, V lost 10 bases, and 8 bases had no gene match. The CDR3 region is CATVAGGFTYNEQFF. DNA of the CDR3: TGTGCCACCGTAGCGGGAGGTTTCACCTACAATGAGCAGTTCTTC.

The V gene is TRBV18, the J gene TRBJ1-3, with D maybe TRBD1 (5 bases). Between the trimmed V and J ends, which lost 2 bases and 4 bases, there was a span of 9 bases. This CDR3 comprises 14 residues. Germline CDR1 reads KGHSH; CDR2 reads LQKENI. CDR3 amino acids: CASSPGADGNTIYF. The CDR3 DNA follows: TGTGCCAGCTCACCAGGGGCAGACGGAAACACCATATATTTT.

This clonotype was counted at least ten times. V is TRBV12-3 or TRBV12-4 and J is TRBJ1-2; D is possibly TRBD1 (5 bases). Trimming stripped 6 bases from V and 2 bases from J, with 10 bases between. The CDR3 contains 13 residues. The DNA of the CDR3 is TGTGCCAGCAGATTGGGACCAAACTATGGCTACACCTTC. This encodes CASRLGPNYGYTF.

This clonotype was picked up many times. The chain joins TRBV7-3 to TRBJ1-5; 8 bases line up with TRBD1. Germline CDR1 reads SGHTA; CDR2 reads FQGTGA. There are 15 residues in the CDR3. V dropped 5 bases and J dropped 7; count of bases not matched to a gene: 10. In DNA form, the CDR3 reads TGTGCCAGCAGCCAGAGTGGACAGGGAAAGCAGCCCCAGCATTTT. As protein: CASSQSGQGKQPQHF.

Only a few counts were recorded for this clonotype. The V gene is TRBV24-1, the J gene TRBJ2-1; D gene unclear. CDR3 length equals 11 residues. Trimming took off 4 bases at V and 8 bases at J, with 5 bases between the two ends. Per germline, CDR1 KGHDR and CDR2 SFDVKD. The CDR3 is CATSDLDEQFF. CDR3 in DNA: TGTGCCACCAGTGACCTCGATGAGCAGTTCTTC.

This clonotype was counted a single time. The V call is TRBV20-1, the J call TRBJ2-1; tentatively, D is TRBD2 (5 bases). Between the trimmed V and J ends, which lost 0 bases and 9 bases, there was a span of 18 bases. From germline, CDR1 is DFQATT and CDR2 SNEGSKA (reference sequence). The length of the CDR3 is 15 residues. The CDR3 nucleotides read TGCAGTGCTAGAGATCCCCCGCACGGGATGCGTGAGCAGTTCTTC. This translates into CSARDPPHGMREQFF.

To note about this clonotype: The junction does not match germline at one end; this may be a read error. The chain carries TRBV2 and TRBJ2-2; 15 nucleotides match TRBD2. The V gene's germline CDR1 is SNHLY and CDR2 FYNNEI. The CDR3 runs to 14 residues. Here the CDR3 reads CATGGLAGGNEQFF. DNA of the CDR3: TGTGCCACCGGCGGACTAGCGGGAGGGAATGAGCAGTTTTTT. Full variable domain (outside the CDR3, taken from reference TRBV2 and TRBJ2-2): EPEVTQTPSHQVTQMGQEVILRCVPISNHLYFYWYRQILGQKVEFLVSFYNNEISEKSEIFDDQFSVERPDGSNFTLKIRSTKLEDSAMYFCATGGLAGGNEQFFGEGSRLTVL.

This clonotype was picked up a small number of times. The chain is built from TRBV29-1 and TRBJ2-7; TRBD1 aligns across 9 bases. The J call may be incorrect, as the DNA end agrees better with TRBJ2-1. CDR1 is SQVTM and CDR2 is ANQGSEA in the germline V gene. There are 12 residues in the CDR3. The CDR3 reads CSPRTGANEQFF. As DNA, the CDR3 is TGCAGCCCTAGGACAGGGGCAAATGAGCAGTTCTTC.

Notes on this clonotype: A read error is possible here, since a much larger clone lies one base away. This chain connects TRBV12-3 or TRBV12-4 to TRBJ1-1; D is unclear. This CDR3 has 15 amino acids. CDR3 DNA: TGTGCCAGCAGTGTAGCTGCGTTTGGGAACACTGAAGCTTTCTTT. Translated: CASSVAAFGNTEAFF.

The chain combines TRBV20-1 with TRBJ2-7, with D possibly matching TRBD1 (5 bases). The DNA end is a closer match to TRBJ2-1, so the J assignment may be wrong. The CDR3 spans 14 residues. Germline lookup yields CDR1 DFQATT and CDR2 SNEGSKA (reference sequence). In DNA form, the CDR3 reads TGCAGTGCTACTCGAGGACACCTTGGCGATGAGCAGTTCTTC. It codes for CSATRGHLGDEQFF.

The chain employs TRBV7-2 and TRBJ1-5; no clear D gene. The CDR3 consists of 19 residues. V shed 0 bases and J shed 0 bases, with 18 bases lying between them. Germline V gives CDR1 SGHTA, CDR2 FQGNSA. CDR3 amino acids: CASSLASASQILSNQPQHF. The CDR3 DNA is TGTGCCAGCAGCTTAGCGTCAGCCAGCCAAATTCTTAGCAATCAGCCCCAGCATTTT.